These 23 T cell receptor beta chains originate from one sample sequenced in a study of blood T cell repertoires in COVID-19. Measured with immunoSEQ multiplex PCR; TCRdb has only the in-frame clones, and not every one. Of around 300,000 clones listed, about 87% are singletons. Material: PBMCs or T cells enriched from blood (not recorded which). The receptor source for this set is a man aged 25-40 years who had recovered from COVID-19.

This chain uses TRBV10-3 with TRBJ2-2; D gene uncertain. V lost 3 bases and J lost 0, with 8 bases in between. The CDR3 consists of 15 residues. CDR1 is ENHRY and CDR2 is SYGVKD in the germline V gene. This CDR3 reads CAISEGGANTGELFF. As DNA, the CDR3 is TGTGCCATCAGTGAAGGCGGCGCGAACACCGGGGAGCTGTTTTTT.

The CDR3 bases are TGCAGTGCTAGTTTTGACAGTCGACCCAATGAGCAGTTCTTC. It translates to CSASFDSRPNEQFF. This chain joins TRBV20-1 and TRBJ2-1, with a tentative D call TRBD1 (5 bases). The CDR3 is 14 residues long. The V gene lost 3 bases and the J gene lost 6 bases, with 15 bases spanning the gap. The germline gives CDR1 DFQATT, CDR2 SNEGSKA (reference sequence).

This clone appeared once. V and J are TRBV16 and TRBJ1-5; 9 nucleotides agree with TRBD1. CDR3 size: 16 residues. After removal of 0 bases from V and 4 bases from J, the junction contained 4 bases not matched to a gene. Germline V gene data show CDR1 as KGHSY and CDR2 as FQNENV. In DNA form, the CDR3 reads TGTGCCAGCAGCCAATCGTTGGGGACAGGGAATCAGCCCCAGCATTTT. Amino acid sequence: CASSQSLGTGNQPQHF.

The CDR3 DNA reads TGTGCCAGCAGTTATGGCAGCAATCAGCCCCAGCATTTT. Translating gives CASSYGSNQPQHF. This sequence joins TRBV27 and TRBJ1-5; D is unresolved. V lost 4 bases, J lost 1 base, and 5 bases lay in between. The CDR3 consists of 13 residues. The germline V gene has CDR1 MNHEY and CDR2 SMNVEV (reference sequence).

This chain joins TRBV2 and TRBJ2-5, with a weak D call TRBD1 (5 bases). Germline CDR1 is SNHLY and CDR2 is FYNNEI. This CDR3 is 13 amino acids long. V lost 10 bases and J 2 bases, leaving 14 bases between the germline ends. CDR3 amino acids: CANRQYLQETQYF. CDR3 DNA sequence: TGTGCCAACCGACAGTACCTACAAGAGACCCAGTACTTC.

The chain joins TRBV10-3 to TRBJ2-5; 8 bases line up with TRBD1. V lost 3 bases to trimming and J lost 5 bases; unmatched junction nucleotides: 5. The CDR3 totals 14 residues. The V gene's germline CDR1 is ENHRY and CDR2 SYGVKD. The CDR3 loop reads CAISDQTGGETQYF. For the CDR3, the DNA is TGTGCCATCAGTGATCAAACAGGGGGGGAGACCCAGTACTTC.

This chain uses TRBV28 with TRBJ2-7; 8 nucleotides match TRBD1. This CDR3 contains 14 residues. The germline gives CDR1 MDHEN, CDR2 SYDVKM. Germline trimming cut 5 bases from V and 6 bases from J; bases unmatched to any gene: 9. The CDR3 DNA sequence: TGTGCCAGCAGTAGCCGGGACAGGTTAGGCGAGCAGTACTTC. Translation gives CASSSRDRLGEQYF.

Only a few counts were recorded for this clone. The chain recombines TRBV2 with TRBJ2-7; 8 nucleotides line up with TRBD2. Germline lookup yields CDR1 SNHLY and CDR2 FYNNEI. The J segment lost 0 bases and the V segment lost 0 bases, leaving 4 bases of the junction unmatched. The CDR3 sequence is 16 residues long. The CDR3 nucleotides read TGTGCCAGCAGTGAAGCGTTCGGGACTAGCTCCTACGAGCAGTACTTC. It specifies CASSEAFGTSSYEQYF.

The chain is built from TRBV3-1 (or the pseudogene TRBV3-2) and TRBJ2-7; possible D gene TRBD2, 6 bases. Germline V CDR1 and CDR2: LGHDT, YNNKEL (reference sequence). V was clipped by 4 bases and J by 0 bases, with 16 bases between them. The CDR3 consists of 16 residues. The CDR3 sequence is CASSPGTPGSSYEQYF. CDR3 DNA: TGTGCCAGCAGCCCCGGGACTCCGGGGAGCTCCTACGAGCAGTACTTC.

This chain links TRBV18 with TRBJ1-3; TRBD1 matches at 7 bases. The CDR3 has 15 residues. Trimming cost V 6 bases and J 4 bases; bases outside gene matches: 9. Germline CDR1 is KGHSH and CDR2 is LQKENI. The CDR3 DNA reads as TGTGCCAGCTCCATGGAAAGGGGGCAAGGAAACACCATATATTTT. This sequence encodes CASSMERGQGNTIYF.

J is TRBJ2-2 and V is TRBV5-4; the match to TRBD2 covers 7 bases. V was clipped by 4 bases and J by 6 bases; unmatched bases: 9. Germline V gives CDR1 SGHNT, CDR2 YYREEE (reference sequence). The CDR3 totals 15 residues. CDR3 DNA sequence: TGTGCCAGCAGCCCTTGGGCAGGGAGGGCCGGGGAGCTGTTTTTT. It encodes CASSPWAGRAGELFF.

This chain connects TRBV19 to TRBJ1-5; 7 bases match TRBD1. Germline V lookup: CDR1 LNHDA, CDR2 SQIVND (reference sequence). The CDR3 length is 14 residues. After removal of 8 bases from V and 0 bases from J, the junction contained 4 bases not matched to a gene. CDR3 coding DNA: TGTGCCAGTGACAGGGTTACTAGCAATCAGCCCCAGCATTTT. As protein: CASDRVTSNQPQHF.

This clone was seen more than once but under ten times. This chain connects TRBV5-1 to TRBJ2-3; maybe TRBD1 (6 bases). Germline V CDR1 and CDR2: SGHRS, YFSETQ. The CDR3 spans 14 residues. Trimming took off 4 bases at V and 5 bases at J, with 14 bases between the two ends. CDR3 in DNA: TGCGCCAGCAGCCCATTCGAGGGGGAAGATACGCAGTATTTT. Its translation is CASSPFEGEDTQYF.

The chain employs TRBV21-1 and TRBJ1-1; whether TRBD1, the table's D call, matches the DNA was not checked. TRBV21-1 is marked as a pseudogene. This CDR3 is 16 amino acids long. CDR3 sequence (DNA): TGTGCCAGCAGCGTCCGGACAGGGGGTAAGGCCACTGAAGCTTTCTTT. This translates into CASSVRTGGKATEAFF.

V and J are TRBV5-1 and TRBJ2-5; TRBD1 might be the D (6 bases). Between the trimmed V and J ends, which lost 0 bases and 2 bases, there was a span of 11 bases. The CDR3 is 15 residues long. CDR1 is SGHRS, CDR2 YFSETQ, per germline. CDR3: CASSLVDRRQETQYF. The DNA for the CDR3 is TGCGCCAGCAGCTTGGTAGACAGGAGACAAGAGACCCAGTACTTC.

The rearrangement joins TRBV28 to TRBJ2-7; D uncertain. Trimming took off 1 base at V and 3 bases at J, with 16 bases between the two ends. CDR3 length: 16 residues. Germline loops: CDR1 MDHEN, CDR2 SYDVKM. The DNA of the CDR3 is TGTGCCAGCAGTTTATCTGTAGGAGCCCCTTACTACGAGCAGTACTTC. Protein sequence: CASSLSVGAPYYEQYF.

The table lists this clone with a few counts. This rearrangement joins TRBV28 to TRBJ1-6; weak D call: TRBD1 (5 bases). This CDR3 is 15 amino acids long. From germline, CDR1 is MDHEN and CDR2 SYDVKM. V lost 3 bases and J lost 6, with 12 bases in between. The CDR3 sequence is CASSFRDLGNSPLHF. The CDR3 DNA reads TGTGCCAGCAGTTTCAGGGACTTGGGTAATTCACCCCTCCACTTT.

This clone occurred a few times. The rearrangement joins TRBV5-1 to TRBJ2-1; 9 positions agree with TRBD1. In germline, CDR1 is SGHRS, CDR2 YFSETQ. The V gene end was trimmed by 3 bases and the J gene end by 7 bases; junction bases not matched to a gene: 5. The CDR3 totals 14 residues. The CDR3 reads CASSSGTGSNEQFF. CDR3 DNA sequence: TGCGCCAGCAGCTCCGGGACAGGGTCAAATGAGCAGTTCTTC.

For this clone: The sample carries other DNA sequences with the same CDR3. This sequence joins TRBV5-1 and TRBJ2-1, with D uncertain. CDR1 is SGHRS and CDR2 is YFSETQ in the germline V gene. The ends were cut back, 0 bases at V and 0 bases at J, with 7 bases in the middle. This CDR3 region has 15 residues. The chain's CDR3 is CASSLDTSSYNEQFF. In DNA, the CDR3 is TGCGCCAGCAGCTTGGACACAAGCTCCTACAATGAGCAGTTCTTC. The whole variable domain, remainder taken from reference TRBV5-1 and TRBJ2-1, is KAGVTQTPRYLIKTRGQQVTLSCSPISGHRSVSWYQQTPGQGLQFLFEYFSETQRNKGNFPGRFSGRQFSNSRSEMNVSTLELGDSALYLCASSLDTSSYNEQFFGPGTRLTVL.

This clone has only one observation. The CDR3 DNA is TGCAGCGTTGACAGGGGGGTAGGTGAAGCTTTCTTT. This encodes CSVDRGVGEAFF. The rearrangement uses TRBV29-1 and TRBJ1-1; 7 nucleotides line up with TRBD1. The CDR3 extends over 12 amino acids. After removal of 3 bases from V and 7 bases from J, the junction contained 5 bases not matched to a gene. In germline, CDR1 is SQVTM, CDR2 ANQGSEA.

This sequence joins TRBV18 and TRBJ1-6; D might be TRBD1 (5 bases). Germline loops: CDR1 KGHSH, CDR2 LQKENI. This CDR3 is 15 amino acids long. V was pared by 3 bases and J by 6 bases, with 12 bases between. The CDR3: CASSPAGGINSPLHF. CDR3 bases: TGTGCCAGCTCACCGGCCGGGGGTATTAATTCACCCCTCCACTTT.

This clone has just a few counts. This chain links TRBV7-2 with TRBJ2-1; D is possibly TRBD2 (5 bases). In germline, CDR1 is SGHTA, CDR2 FQGNSA. V shed 5 bases and J shed 0 bases, with 14 bases lying between them. The CDR3 sequence is 16 residues long. This CDR3 is CASSLNPGISYNEQFF. The CDR3 DNA follows: TGTGCCAGCAGCCTTAATCCCGGGATCTCCTACAATGAGCAGTTCTTC.

V usage is TRBV11-1 and J usage is TRBJ2-3; 10 nucleotides agree with TRBD2. The CDR3 covers 15 residues. Germline V gene data show CDR1 as SGHAT and CDR2 as FQDESV (reference sequence). V lost 2 bases to trimming and J lost 10 bases; unmatched junction nucleotides: 9. CDR3 nucleotide sequence: TGTGCCAGCAGCTTAAGCGGGGGGGGAGCCGCCCCGCAGTATTTT. Amino acid sequence: CASSLSGGGAAPQYF.